This T cell receptor beta chain originates from a study of blood T cell repertoires in COVID-19. On the study more broadly: COVID-19 samples collected from the United States, Italy and Spain covered acute and convalescent phases. The analysed material was cDNA or gDNA that came from T cells, B-cell-depleted T cells, or PBMCs.

The CDR3 consists of 14 residues. V was clipped by 6 bases and J by 6 bases; unmatched bases: 9. Germline loops: CDR1 SEHNR, CDR2 FQNEAQ (reference sequence). Authors' processing steps: It was from reference gene primer amplification that nucleated cell counts were estimated. Libraries were prepared by immunoSEQ multiplex PCR; TCRdb keeps only in-frame clonotypes and omits some of them. D and trimming were read from the DNA, whereas the V and J calls and clone size are those reported in that table. The sample has roughly 300,000 clones; approximately 81% are singletons. The chain is built from TRBV7-9 and TRBJ1-2, with TRBD1 matching over 8 bases. The sample taken for sequencing was peripheral blood. This TCR came from a woman aged 55-70 years with active or convalescent COVID-19. CDR3 amino acids: CASRLSGQGDGYTF. For the CDR3, the DNA is TGTGCCAGCAGACTATCCGGACAGGGCGATGGCTACACCTTC.